The next 16 T cell receptor beta chains were all read from a single sample in a study of technical replicates of blood from several donors. Using immunoSEQ multiplex PCR, the repertoire was profiled, and TCRdb retains in-frame clones only, with some absent. The sample holds about 94,000 clones, approximately 95% seen once. The sequencing sample was made of T cells isolated from PBMCs. The receptors were sampled from a human donor in good health.

CDR3: CASRNRDNNEQFF. CDR3 nucleotides: TGTGCCAGCAGGAACCGGGACAACAATGAGCAGTTCTTC. This chain links TRBV6-1 with TRBJ2-1; possibly TRBD1 for D (6 bases). The CDR3 contains 13 residues. The V end lost 6 bases, the J end lost 5 bases, and 11 bases lay between the germline ends. Germline CDR1 MNHNS, CDR2 SASEGT.

V and J are TRBV6-1 and TRBJ2-1; 8 bases fit TRBD2. CDR1 is MNHNS and CDR2 is SASEGT in the germline V gene. Unmatched junction bases numbered 13, after V lost 2 bases and J lost 1 base. This CDR3 contains 19 residues. The DNA of the CDR3 is TGTGCCAGCAGTGAATCGGGGGGGTGGAGCTGGAATTCCTACAATGAGCAGTTCTTC. Amino acids: CASSESGGWSWNSYNEQFF.

This chain uses TRBV5-1 with TRBJ2-3, with D possibly TRBD2 on 5 matching bases. Germline V gene data show CDR1 as SGHRS and CDR2 as YFSETQ. The CDR3 contains 14 residues. V lost 3 bases and J lost 2, with 10 bases in between. The CDR3 sequence: CASSSSGDTDTQYF. CDR3 DNA: TGCGCCAGCAGCTCCAGCGGAGACACAGATACGCAGTATTTT.

The rearrangement uses TRBV6-5 and TRBJ2-1; D might be TRBD1 (5 bases). This CDR3 spans 12 amino acids. Germline V gives CDR1 MNHEY, CDR2 SVGAGI. V was cut by 7 bases and J by 7 bases, with 11 bases left in between. CDR3 protein: CASKSRVNEQFF. DNA for the CDR3: TGTGCCAGCAAATCCAGGGTTAATGAGCAGTTCTTC.

This clone has a single count. The chain combines TRBV7-9 with TRBJ1-4; TRBD1 matches at 7 bases. Looked up from germline, CDR1 is SEHNR and CDR2 is FQNEAQ (reference sequence). V lost 0 bases and J lost 5; bases outside the gene matches: 6. The CDR3 runs 16 residues. This CDR3 is CASSLALQGPNEKLFF. In DNA form, the CDR3 reads TGTGCCAGCAGCTTAGCCCTACAGGGGCCGAATGAAAAACTGTTTTTT.

This chain joins TRBV5-1 and TRBJ1-2; D call uncertain. V was trimmed by 0 bases and J by 8 bases, leaving 11 bases between them. Germline CDR1 SGHRS, CDR2 YFSETQ. This CDR3 region has 13 residues. In DNA, the CDR3 is TGCGCCAGCAGCTTGGCAGGCGGGAACGGCTACACCTTC. Translating it yields CASSLAGGNGYTF.

The chain recombines TRBV7-8 with TRBJ1-3, with D tentatively TRBD1 (6 bases). CDR1 SGHVS and CDR2 FQNEAQ come from the germline V gene. The CDR3 sequence is 17 residues long. Deletions cut 3 bases from V and 1 base from J, with 16 bases between. The CDR3 DNA sequence: TGTGCCAGCAGCTTCCAGGGGTTCCCTTCTTCTGGAAACACCATATATTTT. It yields the protein CASSFQGFPSSGNTIYF.

J is TRBJ2-7 and V is TRBV7-9, with 10 nucleotides matching TRBD2. CDR3 size: 17 residues. Germline lookup yields CDR1 SEHNR and CDR2 FQNEAQ (reference sequence). Trimming removed 2 bases from V and 0 bases from J; junction bases left unmatched: 7. CDR3 in amino acids: CASSLTPGTSVSYEQYF. The CDR3 region has the DNA TGTGCCAGCAGCTTAACCCCCGGGACTAGCGTCTCCTACGAGCAGTACTTC.

This chain uses TRBV5-1 with TRBJ2-3, with D unclear. This CDR3 spans 15 amino acids. The V end was cut by 4 bases, the J end by 2 bases, with 14 bases between. Germline values: CDR1 SGHRS, CDR2 YFSETQ. The CDR3 here is CASSKLALFTDTQYF. DNA for the CDR3: TGCGCCAGCAGCAAGCTCGCGCTTTTCACAGATACGCAGTATTTT.

This rearrangement joins TRBV7-8 to TRBJ1-1; D uncertain. The CDR3 has 16 amino acids. The germline CDR1 and CDR2 sequences are SGHVS and FQNEAQ. The V end was cut by 0 bases, the J end by 1 base, with 12 bases between. For the CDR3, the DNA is TGTGCCAGCAGCTTAGCGAGGGCTGCCCCGAACACTGAAGCTTTCTTT. Protein sequence: CASSLARAAPNTEAFF.

CDR3 nucleotides: TGTGCCAGCAGCTTGAAACTAGCGGGGGCGAGAAGTACCGGGGAGCTGTTTTTT. This codes for CASSLKLAGARSTGELFF. The chain links TRBV5-5 to TRBJ2-2; 11 nucleotides align to TRBD2. The CDR3 is 18 residues long. Germline values: CDR1 SGHKS, CDR2 YYEKEE (reference sequence). V dropped 1 base and J dropped 5; count of bases not matched to a gene: 10.

The V call is TRBV5-1, the J call TRBJ2-1; D is uncertain. Trimming left V 0 bases short and J 3 bases short, with 10 bases between. Germline V CDR1 and CDR2: SGHRS, YFSETQ. CDR3 size: 15 residues. In DNA, the CDR3 is TGCGCCAGCAGCTTGGACCGGGTAGGCTACAATGAGCAGTTCTTC. Its translation: CASSLDRVGYNEQFF.

The chain uses TRBV2 and TRBJ2-1; 9 positions agree with TRBD1. CDR3 size: 13 residues. With 7 bases clipped from V and 8 bases from J, the junction kept 6 bases outside the gene matches. Germline values: CDR1 SNHLY, CDR2 FYNNEI. CDR3: CASMNRGRDEQFF. The CDR3 bases are TGTGCCAGCATGAACAGGGGGCGGGATGAGCAGTTCTTC.

CDR3 sequence: CASISAPGNYNEQFF. The CDR3 DNA is TGTGCCAGCATTTCCGCCCCAGGGAATTACAATGAGCAGTTCTTC. The rearrangement uses TRBV6-4 and TRBJ2-1; D is possibly TRBD1 (5 bases). Germline CDR1 reads MRHNA; CDR2 reads SNTAGT. V shed 7 bases and J shed 4 bases, with 17 bases lying between them. This CDR3 spans 15 amino acids.

The chain links TRBV11-3 to TRBJ2-3; D might be TRBD1 (5 bases). Trimming took off 1 base at V and 4 bases at J, with 18 bases between the two ends. CDR3 length: 17 residues. CDR1 and CDR2 (germline): SGHNT, YENEEA. The CDR3 coding sequence is TGTGCCAGCAGCTTAGGGTTCGGCAGGGATGAGTCAGATACGCAGTATTTT. This gives the protein CASSLGFGRDESDTQYF.

The genes are TRBV10-3 and TRBJ2-5, with 11 positions matching TRBD1. Germline V CDR1 and CDR2: ENHRY, SYGVKD. This CDR3 is built from 15 residues. V lost 2 bases to trimming and J lost 6 bases; unmatched junction nucleotides: 5. DNA for the CDR3: TGTGCCATCAGTGAGATCGGACAGGGGGCACAGACCCAGTACTTC. Encoded protein: CAISEIGQGAQTQYF.